This T cell receptor (beta chain) was recovered during a study of tumor-infiltrating lymphocytes in primary liver carcinoma. Researchers drew blood RNA from unsorted whole blood and extracted germline DNA as well. They drew about 3.8 milliliters of peripheral blood before surgery. Study-level results: Blood trailed tumors significantly in top-250-clone fraction (p = 0.039). Researchers found tumor-adjacent and tumor-blood pairs overlapped less than tumor region pairs.

A remark on this clonotype: Its antigen remains unknown.

Reverse transcription of about 500 ng total RNA with a constant-region primer produced TCR beta cDNA. Researchers made the TCR beta libraries by running three nested multiplex PCR rounds with slightly modified ARM-PCR. Researchers ran the first two PCR rounds for roughly 11 cycles each with TRBV1-TRBV30 forward primers and a C-beta reverse primer. A single record per CDR3 protein comes from TCRdb applying MiXCR to the multiplex PCR reads. The sample includes fewer than 350,000 distinct CDR3 sequences, almost 65% of them seen just once. CDR1 and CDR2 from the germline V gene are SGHRS and YFSETQ. This CDR3 is 13 amino acids long. V lost 3 bases, J lost 9 bases, and 6 bases stayed unmatched.

Source material: peripheral blood. This chain joins TRBV5-1 and TRBJ2-1; TRBD2 aligns across 7 bases. The clonotype comes from a man aged 35-49 years with primary liver carcinoma and hepatitis B virus infection. This CDR3 is CASSWELAVEQFF. The DNA of the CDR3 is TGCGCCAGCAGCTGGGAGCTAGCGGTTGAGCAGTTCTTC. Looking up the rest from reference TRBV5-1 and TRBJ2-1 gives the full variable domain: KAGVTQTPRYLIKTRGQQVTLSCSPISGHRSVSWYQQTPGQGLQFLFEYFSETQRNKGNFPGRFSGRQFSNSRSEMNVSTLELGDSALYLCASSWELAVEQFFGPGTRLTVL.